This TCR beta chain was captured in a study of cytomegalovirus exposure and HLA in healthy donors. V lost 0 bases to trimming and J lost 3 bases; unmatched junction nucleotides: 2. CDR3 length: 14 residues. Germline V gene data show CDR1 as MNHEY and CDR2 as SVGAGI. PCR primers comprised 60 Vbeta and 13 Jbeta primers. Using immunoSEQ multiplex PCR, the repertoire was profiled, and TCRdb retains in-frame clones only, with some absent. The data contain 110,000 to 150,000 clones, around four fifths of them seen just once; the ten biggest clones take up about 2.2%. In this sample, this clone turned up a few times.

The rearrangement joins TRBV6-5 to TRBJ2-7, with 7 nucleotides matching TRBD1. The clonotype comes from a man aged 30-40 years in good health and CMV-seronegative. Input material: PBMCs. DNA for the CDR3: TGTGCCAGCAGTTACTCGACAGGGATCTACGAGCAGTACTTC. It yields the protein CASSYSTGIYEQYF.